Below are 20 T cell receptor beta chains sequenced from a single sample in a study of cytomegalovirus exposure and HLA in healthy donors. Use of 60 Vbeta and 13 Jbeta primers characterized the PCR. Libraries were prepared by immunoSEQ multiplex PCR; TCRdb keeps only in-frame clonotypes and omits some of them. The repertoire includes 140,000 or so clones, approximately 78% of them detected once, and around 2.5% sits in the top ten. The specimen was PBMCs. Receptors were obtained from a woman in her late teens or twenties in good health and CMV-seropositive.

Regarding this clone: Compared with germline, one end of the junction differs, possibly owing to a read error. The rearrangement links TRBV5-6 to TRBJ1-5, with D unresolved. This CDR3 has 14 residues. Germline CDR1 SGHDT, CDR2 YYEEEE. CDR3: CASSFSATRQRQHF. As DNA, the CDR3 is TGTGCCAGCAGCTTCTCTGCCACCCGCCAGCGCCAGCATTTT.

The V gene is TRBV28, the J gene TRBJ1-2; D may be TRBD1 (6 bases). The CDR3 loop spans 14 amino acids. V lost 5 bases, J lost 3 bases, and 13 bases lay in between. Germline lookup yields CDR1 MDHEN and CDR2 SYDVKM. CDR3 protein: CASSRRDTYYGYTF. DNA of the CDR3: TGTGCCAGCAGTCGAAGGGACACCTACTATGGCTACACCTTC.

This clone has just one count. The chain combines TRBV13 with TRBJ2-1, with TRBD1 matching 9 bases. V lost 5 bases, J lost 6 bases, and 11 bases stayed unmatched. The CDR3 sequence is 16 residues long. Germline CDR1 reads PRHDT; CDR2 reads FYEKMQ (reference sequence). The CDR3 here is CASSAYRDRVGNEQFF. CDR3 DNA sequence: TGTGCCAGCAGCGCCTACCGGGACAGGGTGGGCAATGAGCAGTTCTTC.

The chain carries TRBV28 and TRBJ2-7, with TRBD2 identical over 12 bases. V dropped 8 bases and J dropped 2; count of bases not matched to a gene: 1. CDR3 length: 13 residues. Germline-derived CDR1 and CDR2 are MDHEN and SYDVKM. CDR3 sequence (DNA): TGTGCCAGCTGGACTAGCGGGGCCTACGAGCAGTACTTC. This gives the protein CASWTSGAYEQYF.

The rearrangement links TRBV11-2 to TRBJ2-5, with no clear D. The CDR3 loop spans 13 amino acids. Germline V gene data show CDR1 as SGHAT and CDR2 as FQNNGV. Between the trimmed V and J ends, which lost 5 bases and 2 bases, there was a span of 9 bases. The DNA of the CDR3 is TGTGCCAGCAGCCAGGTTTATCAAGAGACCCAGTACTTC. This translates into CASSQVYQETQYF.

The V call is TRBV28, the J call TRBJ1-1; D is unresolved. Germline V lookup: CDR1 MDHEN, CDR2 SYDVKM. The length of the CDR3 is 15 residues. V shed 6 bases and J shed 1 base, with 15 bases lying between them. This CDR3 reads CASRDVRFSNTEAFF. CDR3 nucleotide sequence: TGTGCCAGCAGAGACGTCAGGTTCTCGAACACTGAAGCTTTCTTT. Complete variable domain (other parts from reference TRBV28 and TRBJ1-1): DVKVTQSSRYLVKRTGEKVFLECVQDMDHENMFWYRQDPGLGLRLIYFSYDVKMKEKGDIPEGYSVSREKKERFSLILESASTNQTSMYLCASRDVRFSNTEAFFGQGTRLTVV.

The V gene is TRBV28, the J gene TRBJ1-4, with 7 bases fitting TRBD1. Trimming cost V 4 bases and J 6 bases; bases outside gene matches: 5. This CDR3 contains 14 residues. Germline V gives CDR1 MDHEN, CDR2 SYDVKM. The DNA of the CDR3 is TGTGCCAGCAGTTACTTCACAGGGGATGAAAAACTGTTTTTT. The encoded protein is CASSYFTGDEKLFF. The whole variable domain, filled in from reference TRBV28 and TRBJ1-4, reads DVKVTQSSRYLVKRTGEKVFLECVQDMDHENMFWYRQDPGLGLRLIYFSYDVKMKEKGDIPEGYSVSREKKERFSLILESASTNQTSMYLCASSYFTGDEKLFFGSGTQLSVL.

Only one count was recorded for this clone. In DNA, the CDR3 is TGTGCCAGCAGCTTTCGACAGGGGGCTATCTACAATGAGCAGTTCTTC. Its translation: CASSFRQGAIYNEQFF. The J gene is TRBJ2-1, the V gene TRBV11-2; 10 positions match TRBD1. Germline V CDR1 and CDR2: SGHAT, FQNNGV. The CDR3 has 16 residues. With V trimmed by 3 bases and J by 3 bases, 5 bases remained unmatched.

The CDR3 sequence: CASSLDSGPGNTIYF. The DNA for the CDR3 is TGTGCCAGCAGCTTAGATTCAGGGCCCGGAAACACCATATATTTT. The chain employs TRBV11-3 and TRBJ1-3, with a possible D match to TRBD1 (5 bases). Per the germline V gene, CDR1 is SGHNT and CDR2 is YENEEA. The V end lost 0 bases, the J end lost 4 bases, and 10 bases lay between the germline ends. The CDR3 is made up of 15 amino acids.

This chain connects TRBV4-1 to TRBJ2-7; TRBD2 might be the D (5 bases). V was cut by 1 base and J by 3 bases, with 10 bases left in between. CDR1 MGHRA and CDR2 YSYEKL come from the germline V gene. This CDR3 comprises 14 residues. In DNA, the CDR3 is TGCGCCAGCAGCCAAGGGACTCAAGTCTACGAGCAGTACTTC. It is translated as CASSQGTQVYEQYF.

V is TRBV7-6 and J is TRBJ1-3; TRBD1 matches at 10 bases. The length of the CDR3 is 19 residues. Germline CDR1 reads SGHVS; CDR2 reads FNYEAQ. Unmatched junction bases numbered 13, after V lost 5 bases and J lost 0 bases. This CDR3 is CASSNPGTGATLSGNTIYF. For the CDR3, the DNA is TGTGCCAGCAGCAACCCCGGGACAGGGGCCACTCTCTCTGGAAACACCATATATTTT.

This clone appeared a few times. V and J are TRBV5-1 and TRBJ1-1; 11 bases are a match to TRBD1. Germline V gene sequence: CDR1 SGHRS, CDR2 YFSETQ. The length of the CDR3 is 14 residues. Germline trimming cut 4 bases from V and 6 bases from J; bases unmatched to any gene: 5. CDR3 bases: TGCGCCAGCAGCCTCAGGGACAGGGGGTCTGAAGCTTTCTTT. Protein: CASSLRDRGSEAFF.

In DNA, the CDR3 is TGTGCCAGCAGTCCGGCCCATACTAGCGGGGGTCCCAAAAACATTCAGTACTTC. Translation: CASSPAHTSGGPKNIQYF. The chain recombines TRBV25-1 with TRBJ2-4, with TRBD2 matching 11 bases. Germline V CDR1 and CDR2: MGHDK, SYGVNS. The CDR3 spans 18 residues. The ends lost 5 bases at V and 2 bases at J; junction bases unmatched: 11.

To note about this clone: One end of the junction fails to match germline, which may point to a read error. The identical CDR3 is also encoded by other nucleotide sequences in the sample. The V and J genes are TRBV5-4 and TRBJ1-1; D perhaps matches TRBD1 (5 bases). In germline, CDR1 is SGHNT, CDR2 YYREEE (reference sequence). CDR3 length: 14 residues. CDR3 amino acids: CASTELSGSPEAFF. The CDR3 nucleotides are TGCGCCAGCACCGAGTTATCAGGGTCGCCTGAAGCTTTCTTT.

The chain carries TRBV6-1 and TRBJ1-5; D may be TRBD1 (5 bases). This CDR3 has 18 amino acids. CDR1 is MNHNS, CDR2 SASEGT, per germline. V lost 3 bases and J 0 bases, leaving 18 bases between the germline ends. The CDR3 sequence: CASSDMRAGTYSNQPQHF. CDR3 DNA sequence: TGTGCCAGCAGTGATATGAGGGCAGGGACTTATAGCAATCAGCCCCAGCATTTT.

This clone has more than one count but fewer than ten. The gene calls are TRBV14 and TRBJ2-3, with D perhaps TRBD2 (6 bases). Germline CDR1 reads SGHDN; CDR2 reads FVKESK. CDR3 length equals 13 residues. Trimming left V 4 bases short and J 8 bases short, with 13 bases between. The CDR3 spells CASSPWEEGTQYF. DNA of the CDR3: TGTGCCAGCAGCCCCTGGGAGGAAGGTACGCAGTATTTT.

In nucleotides, the CDR3 is TGTGCCAGCAGCGTAGGGTGGGGAGTGGGGTCCTACGAGCAGTACTTC. Translation: CASSVGWGVGSYEQYF. This rearrangement joins TRBV9 to TRBJ2-7, with D possibly TRBD2 on 5 matching bases. Germline values: CDR1 SGDLS, CDR2 YYNGEE. V lost 0 bases to trimming and J lost 1 base, with 14 bases between them. This CDR3 comprises 16 residues. Using reference TRBV9 and TRBJ2-7 for the parts outside the CDR3, the full variable domain is DSGVTQTPKHLITATGQRVTLRCSPRSGDLSVYWYQQSLDQGLQFLIQYYNGEERAKGNILERFSAQQFPDLHSELNLSSLELGDSALYFCASSVGWGVGSYEQYFGPGTRLTVT.

The rearrangement uses TRBV25-1 and TRBJ2-3; weak D call: TRBD1 (6 bases). The germline gives CDR1 MGHDK, CDR2 SYGVNS. The CDR3 length is 16 residues. V lost 1 base and J lost 2, with 13 bases in between. CDR3 sequence: CASSEWAGALTDTQYF. The DNA for the CDR3 is TGTGCCAGCAGTGAATGGGCAGGGGCCCTCACAGATACGCAGTATTTT. Combining the CDR3 with reference TRBV25-1 and TRBJ2-3 gives the whole variable domain EADIYQTPRYLVIGTGKKITLECSQTMGHDKMYWYQQDPGMELHLIHYSYGVNSTEKGDLSSESTVSRIRTEHFPLTLESARPSHTSQYLCASSEWAGALTDTQYFGPGTRLTVL.

For this clone: The germline gene is not matched at one end of the junction; a read error may be the cause. The chain recombines TRBV28 with TRBJ1-2; no definite D call. Germline V gene data show CDR1 as MDHEN and CDR2 as SYDVKM. The CDR3 sequence is 11 residues long. The CDR3 spells CASSFGVGQVF. The CDR3 DNA sequence: TGTGCCAGCAGTTTCGGGGTCGGGCAGGTCTTC.

J is TRBJ1-1 and V is TRBV29-1, with D hard to call. The CDR3 is made up of 10 amino acids. CDR1 and CDR2 (germline): SQVTM, ANQGSEA. The ends were cut back, 7 bases at V and 2 bases at J, with 5 bases in the middle. CDR3 in amino acids: CSGRNTEAFF. CDR3 coding DNA: TGCAGCGGGAGAAACACTGAAGCTTTCTTT.